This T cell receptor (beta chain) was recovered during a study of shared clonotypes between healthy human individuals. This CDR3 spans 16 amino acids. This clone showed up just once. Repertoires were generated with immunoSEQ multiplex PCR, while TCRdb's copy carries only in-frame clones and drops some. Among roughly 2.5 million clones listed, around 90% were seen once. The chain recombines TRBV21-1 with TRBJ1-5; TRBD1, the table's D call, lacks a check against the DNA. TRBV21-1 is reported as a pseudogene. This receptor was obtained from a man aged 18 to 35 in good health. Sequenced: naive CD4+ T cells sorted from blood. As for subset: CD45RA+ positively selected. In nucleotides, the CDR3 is TGTGCCAGCAGCAAAGGGCGTGGACAGGATAATCAGCCCCAGCATTTT. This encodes CASSKGRGQDNQPQHF.